This T cell receptor (beta chain) was recorded in a study of long-term antiretroviral therapy in people with HIV. Findings and limits, study-wide: Absence of data on ART adherence, viral resistance or therapy changes was noted. After ART, diversity increased yet remained lower than transplant donor controls. Clones showing expansion before ART dominated the repertoire at all time points. It was observed that HIV repertoires exhibited narrower CDR3 length ranges than controls.

To note about this clone: Its antigen remains unidentified.

V gave up 7 bases and J gave up 6 bases; unmatched junction bases: 7. This CDR3 has 15 amino acids. Germline V gives CDR1 MNHEY, CDR2 SMNVEV (reference sequence). The libraries were made with immunoSEQ v3.0 at survey level. The protocol was immunoSEQ multiplex PCR, while the TCRdb copy is restricted to in-frame clones and leaves out a portion. The sample holds fewer than 30,000 clones, approximately 80% seen once. J is TRBJ1-6 and V is TRBV27, with 9 bases that match TRBD1. The sequence was obtained from a young man with HIV. The material was unsorted PBMCs, obtained 2.7 to 2.8 years after starting antiretroviral therapy. The chain's CDR3 is CASTSSTGGNSPLHF. The DNA for the CDR3 is TGTGCCAGCACCTCCTCGACAGGGGGTAATTCACCCCTCCACTTT.